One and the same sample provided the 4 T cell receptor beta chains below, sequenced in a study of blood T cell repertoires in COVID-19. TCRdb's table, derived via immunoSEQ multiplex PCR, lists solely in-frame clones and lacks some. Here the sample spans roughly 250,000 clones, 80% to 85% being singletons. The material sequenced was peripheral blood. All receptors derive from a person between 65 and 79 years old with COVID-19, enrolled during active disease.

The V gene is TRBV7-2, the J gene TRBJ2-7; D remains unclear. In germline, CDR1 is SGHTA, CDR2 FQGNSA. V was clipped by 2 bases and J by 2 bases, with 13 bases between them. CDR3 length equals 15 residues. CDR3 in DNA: TGTGCCAGCAGCTTATTTAGAGGATTGGCCTACGAGCAGTACTTC. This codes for CASSLFRGLAYEQYF.

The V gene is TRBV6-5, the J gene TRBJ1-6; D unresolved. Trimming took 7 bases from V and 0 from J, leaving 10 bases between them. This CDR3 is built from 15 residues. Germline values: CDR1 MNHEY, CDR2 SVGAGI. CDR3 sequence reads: CASKPGSSYNSPLHF. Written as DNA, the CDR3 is TGTGCCAGCAAACCCGGGAGCTCCTATAATTCACCCCTCCACTTT.

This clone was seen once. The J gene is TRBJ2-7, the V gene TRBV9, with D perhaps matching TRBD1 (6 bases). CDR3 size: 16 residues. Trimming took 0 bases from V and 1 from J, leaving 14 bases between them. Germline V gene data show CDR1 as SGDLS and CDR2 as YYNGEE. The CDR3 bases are TGTGCCAGCAGCGTAGACGGGCAGGGGATATCCTACGAGCAGTACTTC. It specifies CASSVDGQGISYEQYF.

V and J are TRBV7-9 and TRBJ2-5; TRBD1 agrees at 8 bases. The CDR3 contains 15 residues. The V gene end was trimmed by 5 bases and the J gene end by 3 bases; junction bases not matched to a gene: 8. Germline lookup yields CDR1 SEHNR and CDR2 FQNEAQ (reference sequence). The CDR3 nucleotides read TGTGCCAGCAGCCAGAGGACAGGGTCGAAAGAGACCCAGTACTTC. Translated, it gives CASSQRTGSKETQYF.